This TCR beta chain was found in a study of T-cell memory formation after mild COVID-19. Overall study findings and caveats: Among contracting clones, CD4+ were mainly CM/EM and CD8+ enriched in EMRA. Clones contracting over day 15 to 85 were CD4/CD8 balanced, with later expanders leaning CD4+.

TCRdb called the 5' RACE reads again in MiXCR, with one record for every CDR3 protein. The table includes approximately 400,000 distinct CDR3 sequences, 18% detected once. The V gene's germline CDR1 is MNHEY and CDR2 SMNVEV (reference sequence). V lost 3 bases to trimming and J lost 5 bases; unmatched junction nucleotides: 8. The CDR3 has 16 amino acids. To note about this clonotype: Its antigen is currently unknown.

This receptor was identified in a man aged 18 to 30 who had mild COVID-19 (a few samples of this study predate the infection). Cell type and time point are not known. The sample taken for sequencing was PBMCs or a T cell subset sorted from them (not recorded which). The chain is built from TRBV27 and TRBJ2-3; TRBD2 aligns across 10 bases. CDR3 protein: CASSLGAGGLEDTQYF. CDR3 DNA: TGTGCCAGCAGTTTGGGAGCGGGGGGGCTGGAAGATACGCAGTATTTT.